The 15 T cell receptor beta chains in this list originate from one sample, sequenced in a study of cytomegalovirus exposure and HLA in healthy donors. The PCR used 60 Vbeta and 13 Jbeta primers. Assay used: immunoSEQ multiplex PCR; TCRdb lists only in-frame clones, some missing. Of around 150,000 clones in the sample, 60% to 85% were seen once. The source material was PBMCs. The receptors originated from a man aged 25-45 years in good health and CMV-seropositive.

This clone was picked up a small number of times. DNA of the CDR3: TGTGCCAGCAGCTTGGCAGGGATGAACACTGAAGCTTTCTTT. This gives the protein CASSLAGMNTEAFF. The chain has TRBV7-2 and TRBJ1-1, with a possible D match to TRBD1 (5 bases). The CDR3 totals 14 residues. V was clipped by 3 bases and J by 0 bases, with 8 bases between them. Germline loops: CDR1 SGHTA, CDR2 FQGNSA.

The chain uses TRBV4-1 and TRBJ2-2, with 8 nucleotides matching TRBD2. J was trimmed by 7 bases and V by 0 bases; bases with no gene match: 4. The CDR3 is 15 amino acids. From germline, CDR1 is MGHRA and CDR2 YSYEKL. The CDR3 reads CASSQDGLAGGELFF. CDR3 coding DNA: TGCGCCAGCAGCCAAGATGGGCTAGCGGGCGGGGAGCTGTTTTTT.

This chain links TRBV19 with TRBJ2-3, with a tentative D call TRBD1 (5 bases). Germline V lookup: CDR1 LNHDA, CDR2 SQIVND (reference sequence). Trimming removed 6 bases at V and 0 bases at J, with 19 bases between. This CDR3 contains 17 residues. The CDR3 protein is CASSLGKGKTSTDTQYF. In DNA form, the CDR3 reads TGTGCCAGTAGCCTGGGGAAGGGGAAGACTAGCACAGATACGCAGTATTTT.

This clone appeared a few times. The CDR3 region is CASRPGGIKQYF. For the CDR3, the DNA is TGTGCCAGCAGACCCGGGGGGATTAAGCAGTACTTC. The chain joins TRBV2 to TRBJ2-7; TRBD2 matches 7 bases. This CDR3 comprises 12 residues. Germline lookup yields CDR1 SNHLY and CDR2 FYNNEI. V lost 6 bases to trimming and J lost 8 bases; unmatched junction nucleotides: 7.

The chain combines TRBV4-1 with TRBJ2-7, with 7 bases matching TRBD1. The V gene's germline CDR1 is MGHRA and CDR2 YSYEKL. Trimming cost V 4 bases and J 6 bases; bases outside gene matches: 3. The CDR3 runs to 12 residues. In nucleotides, the CDR3 is TGCGCCAGCAGCCGACAGGGCGGCGAGCAGTACTTC. This gives the protein CASSRQGGEQYF.

V is TRBV6-5 and J is TRBJ2-4; maybe TRBD2 (5 bases). The CDR3 runs 14 residues. Looked up from germline, CDR1 is MNHEY and CDR2 is SVGAGI. Trimming removed 7 bases at V and 6 bases at J, with 16 bases between. CDR3 in DNA: TGTGCCAGCACCCCGACCCCTCGGGGAAACATTCAGTACTTC. Amino acid sequence: CASTPTPRGNIQYF.

The J gene is TRBJ2-1, the V gene TRBV29-1, with TRBD2 as a possible D gene (6 bases). The V end lost 3 bases, the J end lost 4 bases, and 13 bases lay between the germline ends. The CDR3 consists of 14 residues. Germline CDR1 and CDR2: SQVTM and ANQGSEA. CDR3 coding DNA: TGCAGCGTTGACCGGCAGACTAGTTACAATGAGCAGTTCTTC. It yields the protein CSVDRQTSYNEQFF.

The chain is built from TRBV5-1 and TRBJ2-7; TRBD1 might be the D (6 bases). The CDR3 is 16 amino acids. Germline-derived CDR1 and CDR2 are SGHRS and YFSETQ. V was pared by 0 bases and J by 3 bases, with 16 bases between. As DNA, the CDR3 is TGCGCCAGCAGCTTGGCCGAGGCAGGGGAAAACTACGAGCAGTACTTC. Residues: CASSLAEAGENYEQYF. Full variable domain (rest looked up from reference TRBV5-1 and TRBJ2-7): KAGVTQTPRYLIKTRGQQVTLSCSPISGHRSVSWYQQTPGQGLQFLFEYFSETQRNKGNFPGRFSGRQFSNSRSEMNVSTLELGDSALYLCASSLAEAGENYEQYFGPGTRLTVT.

V usage is TRBV6-5 and J usage is TRBJ1-6; 9 bases are a match to TRBD1. Germline V gene sequence: CDR1 MNHEY, CDR2 SVGAGI. The length of the CDR3 is 14 residues. V was clipped by 4 bases and J by 11 bases; unmatched bases: 6. DNA for the CDR3: TGTGCCAGCAGTTCCCGGGACAGGGCAGCACCCCTCCACTTT. Its translation is CASSSRDRAAPLHF.

J is TRBJ1-2 and V is TRBV6-1, with a possible D match to TRBD1 (6 bases). V lost 5 bases to trimming and J lost 5 bases, with 12 bases between them. The CDR3 has 13 residues. Per germline, CDR1 MNHNS and CDR2 SASEGT. For the CDR3, the DNA is TGTGCCAGCAGTAGCGCACAGGGTTATGGCTACACCTTC. This translates into CASSSAQGYGYTF.

This chain joins TRBV30 and TRBJ2-7; 8 bases agree with TRBD2. The CDR3 is 16 residues long. The V gene end was trimmed by 0 bases and the J gene end by 0 bases; junction bases not matched to a gene: 7. Per germline, CDR1 GTSNPN and CDR2 SVGIG (reference sequence). The CDR3 region has the DNA TGTGCCTGGAGTGTTAGGAGCGGGGGTCCCTCCTACGAGCAGTACTTC. Protein product: CAWSVRSGGPSYEQYF.

This clone was observed a handful of times. The chain carries TRBV28 and TRBJ2-7; 8 bases fit TRBD1. There are 13 residues in the CDR3. The V gene end was trimmed by 9 bases and the J gene end by 7 bases; junction bases not matched to a gene: 11. Germline CDR1 is MDHEN and CDR2 is SYDVKM. CDR3 amino acids: CASKVQGAREQYF. The CDR3 DNA reads TGTGCCAGTAAGGTGCAGGGGGCGCGTGAGCAGTACTTC.

The rearrangement joins TRBV14 to TRBJ1-1; 12 nucleotides match TRBD1. The V segment lost 1 base and the J segment 11 bases; nucleotides outside the gene matches: 11. This CDR3 is 16 amino acids long. CDR1 is SGHDN, CDR2 FVKESK, per germline. CDR3 in amino acids: CASSQAGTGGPANAFF. Here the CDR3 DNA reads TGTGCCAGCAGCCAAGCCGGGACAGGGGGCCCGGCGAACGCTTTCTTT.

This sequence joins TRBV7-2 and TRBJ2-7; 8 positions match TRBD1. Germline V gene data show CDR1 as SGHTA and CDR2 as FQGNSA. The CDR3 loop spans 14 amino acids. The V gene end was trimmed by 0 bases and the J gene end by 9 bases; junction bases not matched to a gene: 7. The CDR3 here is CASSLAETGVGQYF. As DNA, the CDR3 is TGTGCCAGCAGCTTAGCCGAGACAGGGGTTGGGCAGTACTTC. The entire variable domain, with the rest obtained from reference TRBV7-2 and TRBJ2-7, is as follows: GAGVSQSPSNKVTEKGKDVELRCDPISGHTALYWYRQSLGQGLEFLIYFQGNSAPDKSGLPSDRFSAERTGGSVSTLTIQRTQQEDSAVYLCASSLAETGVGQYFGPGTRLTVT.

J is TRBJ1-6 and V is TRBV5-1, with no clear D. Trimming took 0 bases from V and 0 from J, leaving 4 bases between them. The CDR3 runs 15 residues. From germline, CDR1 is SGHRS and CDR2 YFSETQ. CDR3 nucleotide sequence: TGCGCCAGCAGCTTGGACAGCTCCTATAATTCACCCCTCCACTTT. Translated: CASSLDSSYNSPLHF.